This TCR beta chain was captured in a study of neurological immune-mediated disorders. TCRdb re-called the 5' RACE reads through MiXCR, storing one row per CDR3 protein. The sample consists of just under 40,000 distinct CDR3 sequences, 7.2% of them appearing once. The table lists this clonotype with many counts. The clonotype comes from a man aged 45-65 years in good health. Sequenced input: CD4+ T cells from blood.

The CDR3 DNA follows: TGTGCCAGCAGTTTAGGTGAAAAACTGTTTTTT. It codes for CASSLGEKLFF. The J gene is TRBJ1-4, the V gene TRBV12-3 or TRBV12-4; no firm D call. The CDR3 consists of 11 residues. V was trimmed by 1 base and J by 7 bases, leaving 1 base between them.